The clone carrying this T cell receptor beta chain was observed many times. Its specificity is not known. Trimming stripped 0 bases from V and 2 bases from J, with 9 bases between. The CDR3 is made up of 15 amino acids. The V gene's germline CDR1 is KGHDR and CDR2 SFDVKD. Researchers amplified the TCR beta CDR3 regions from RNA transcripts. RT-PCR in the first round (using the HTBI primer set) targeted the TCR CDR3. Each CDR3 protein gets one entry after TCRdb re-called the multiplex PCR reads with MiXCR. The sample holds 470,000 or so distinct CDR3 sequences, roughly 20% seen once. The data were taken from a study of T cells in Graves' hyperthyroidism and ophthalmopathy. General study points: Model predictions of ophthalmopathy came a median approximately 6.5 months before onset.

Calling Graves' hyperthyroidism stable meant ophthalmopathy did not progress within 18 months. Exclusion of a patient resulted from uncontrolled infection, other autoimmune disease, pregnancy or lactation. The gene calls are TRBV24-1 and TRBJ2-5; D is possibly TRBD2 (6 bases). The sequenced material came from blood. The sequence was collected from a man in his late teens or twenties with Graves' hyperthyroidism. CDR3 nucleotide sequence: TGTGCCACCAGTGATTTGTTTAGCGGACAAGAGACCCAGTACTTC. Protein product: CATSDLFSGQETQYF.